The present T cell receptor (beta chain) was sequenced within a study of CD8 T cells in Susac syndrome. Random hexamers served to reverse transcribe about 0.45 to 1 ug RNA. Across 54 Vbeta and 13 Jbeta, immunoSEQ multiplex PCR amplified TCR beta CDR3. MiXCR, applied by TCRdb to the immunoSEQ multiplex PCR reads, yields one record per CDR3 protein. The sample yields around 200,000 distinct CDR3 sequences, just under 95% seen once. After removal of 2 bases from V and 8 bases from J, the junction contained 8 bases not matched to a gene. The CDR3 spans 15 residues. Germline CDR1 and CDR2: DFQATT and SNEGSKA (reference sequence).

This chain connects TRBV20-1 to TRBJ2-1; 11 bases match TRBD2. The source is a human donor with multiple sclerosis. Specimen: CD4+ T cells from PBMCs. The CDR3 loop reads CSARIASLAGDEQFF. CDR3 bases: TGCAGTGCTAGAATCGCCTCACTAGCGGGGGATGAGCAGTTCTTC.